Here is one TCR beta chain with its context. Its target is not known. The sample belongs to a study of cytomegalovirus exposure and HLA in healthy donors. Findings and limits, study-wide: Upon later analysis, HLA-associated TCR beta chains proved more clonally expanded than other, equally common chains. CMV serostatus was the sole immune exposure information available. It is likely that the observed cluster of highly shared sequence variants was a sequencing artifact.

Vbeta (60) and Jbeta (13) primers were used in the PCR. The table came from immunoSEQ multiplex PCR; TCRdb's copy has only in-frame clones and leaves some out. The sample lists approximately 160,000 clones; 75% to 90% were seen once. V shed 6 bases, J shed 2 bases, and the junction held 3 bases outside the gene matches. Looked up from germline, CDR1 is MGHDK and CDR2 is SYGVNS. This CDR3 has 14 residues. The sample comprised PBMCs. The chain couples TRBV25-1 to TRBJ1-5; 8 bases map to TRBD1. The clonotype was recovered from a woman in her 50s in good health and CMV-seropositive. CDR3: CASSQTGGNQPQHF. The CDR3 DNA sequence: TGTGCCAGCAGCCAGACAGGGGGCAATCAGCCCCAGCATTTT.